Reported below is one TCR beta chain. This record belongs to a study of blood T cell repertoires in COVID-19. Study-wide background: Italy, Spain and the United States were the sources of the convalescent and acute COVID-19 samples. PBMCs, B-cell-depleted T cells, or T cells were the source of the cDNA or gDNA that made up the material.

The V segment lost 3 bases and the J segment 1 base; nucleotides outside the gene matches: 3. This CDR3 has 15 amino acids. CDR1 SGHNT and CDR2 YYREEE come from the germline V gene (reference sequence). Original data processing: Estimation of nucleated cell counts was performed using reference gene primer amplification. Using immunoSEQ multiplex PCR, the repertoire was profiled, and TCRdb retains in-frame clones only, with some absent. V and J calls and clone size are copied from that table; D and trimming were computed from the DNA. The sample lists roughly 100,000 clones, approximately 86% occurring once.

The V gene is TRBV5-4, the J gene TRBJ2-2; TRBD2 agrees at 7 bases. The sample was peripheral blood. This clonotype was obtained from a man aged 45 to 65 with active or convalescent COVID-19. In DNA form, the CDR3 reads TGTGCCAGCAGCTGGGGAGGGCAGAACACCGGGGAGCTGTTTTTT. This encodes CASSWGGQNTGELFF.